This passage covers 4 T cell receptor beta chains from one sample sequenced in a study of intratumoral heterogeneity in liver cancer. The data were produced by immunoSEQ multiplex PCR, yet TCRdb's version contains in-frame clones alone and is incomplete. The profile shows some 21,000 clones, around 75% of them singletons. Sequencing was performed on tumor-adjacent normal tissue, taken before any cancer treatment. These receptors were obtained from a woman aged 65 to 85 with hepatocellular carcinoma.

This clone occurred once. This sequence joins TRBV28 and TRBJ1-4; D gene uncertain. V shed 5 bases and J shed 8 bases, with 18 bases lying between them. The germline V gene encodes CDR1 MDHEN and CDR2 SYDVKM. This CDR3 contains 15 residues. Written as DNA, the CDR3 is TGTGCCAGCAGTCCCCCGGGAGGAGGGAGCGAAAAACTGTTTTTT. Protein product: CASSPPGGGSEKLFF.

V and J are TRBV7-3 and TRBJ2-5; 8 bases match TRBD1. Germline loops: CDR1 SGHTA, CDR2 FQGTGA. The CDR3 is made up of 15 amino acids. Losses at the gene ends were 3 bases for V and 3 bases for J; bases not matched to a gene: 6. This CDR3 reads CASSFGTGEKETQYF. In DNA form, the CDR3 reads TGTGCCAGCAGCTTCGGGACAGGAGAGAAAGAGACCCAGTACTTC.

This sequence joins TRBV19 and TRBJ1-4; 8 bases match TRBD1. The CDR3 has 14 residues. Germline V gives CDR1 LNHDA, CDR2 SQIVND (reference sequence). With 6 bases clipped from V and 8 bases from J, the junction kept 8 bases outside the gene matches. CDR3 bases: TGTGCCAGTAGACCTATGGGGACAGGAGAAAAACTGTTTTTT. It encodes CASRPMGTGEKLFF.

The CDR3 DNA sequence: TGTGCCACCAGCAGAGGACAGAGCCATCAGCCCCAGCATTTT. This codes for CATSRGQSHQPQHF. The chain is built from TRBV15 and TRBJ1-5, with TRBD1 as a possible D gene (5 bases). The V gene lost 1 base and the J gene lost 5 bases, with 9 bases spanning the gap. The CDR3 has 14 residues. Germline lookup yields CDR1 LNHNV and CDR2 YYDKDF (reference sequence).